This T cell receptor beta chain derives from a study of PD-1 blockade in classical Hodgkin lymphoma. About the study: Administration of nivolumab to patients was at 3 mg/kg intravenously every 2 weeks.

Each patient relapsed following autologous stem cell transplantation, and prior brentuximab vedotin exposure differed. Responses achieved at best were complete response, partial response or progressive disease. Study-wide points: Newly diagnosed patients were reported to exhibit reduced baseline TCR diversity relative to healthy donors.

From germline, CDR1 is SGHAT and CDR2 FQNNGV. The CDR3 contains 15 residues. The V gene lost 0 bases and the J gene lost 2 bases, with 11 bases spanning the gap. This clone has at least ten counts. What it binds is not known. The table came from immunoSEQ multiplex PCR; TCRdb's copy has only in-frame clones and leaves some out. The sample contains around 65,000 clones, approximately 89% of which appear only once. This material consisted of peripheral blood mononuclear cells (PBMCs), taken at baseline. This sequence was found in a human donor with classical Hodgkin lymphoma. The chain uses TRBV11-2 and TRBJ2-7; TRBD1 might be the D (6 bases). CDR3 residues: CASSLEPGDTYEQYF. In DNA, the CDR3 is TGTGCCAGCAGCTTAGAGCCAGGGGATACCTACGAGCAGTACTTC. The whole variable domain, filled in from reference TRBV11-2 and TRBJ2-7, reads EAGVAQSPRYKIIEKRQSVAFWCNPISGHATLYWYQQILGQGPKLLIQFQNNGVVDDSQLPKDRFSAERLKGVDSTLKIQPAKLEDSAVYLCASSLEPGDTYEQYFGPGTRLTVT.